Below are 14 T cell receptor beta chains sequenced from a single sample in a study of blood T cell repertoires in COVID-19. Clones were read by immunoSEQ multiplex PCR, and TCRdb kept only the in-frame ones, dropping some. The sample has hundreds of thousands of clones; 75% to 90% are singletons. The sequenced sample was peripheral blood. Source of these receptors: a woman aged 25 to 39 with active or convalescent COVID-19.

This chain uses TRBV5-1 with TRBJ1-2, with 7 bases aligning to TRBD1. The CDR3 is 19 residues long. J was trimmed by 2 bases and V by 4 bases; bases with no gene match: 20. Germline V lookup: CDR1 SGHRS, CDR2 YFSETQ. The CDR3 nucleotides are TGCGCCAGCAGCCACACAGTTTCGGGACAGACCTCTATGAACTATGGCTACACCTTC. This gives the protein CASSHTVSGQTSMNYGYTF.

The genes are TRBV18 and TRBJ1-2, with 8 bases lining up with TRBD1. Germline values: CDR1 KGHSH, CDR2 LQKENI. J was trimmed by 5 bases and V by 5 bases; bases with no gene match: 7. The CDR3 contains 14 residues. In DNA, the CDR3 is TGTGCCAGCTCAGGACAGGGTTCTGGGTATGGCTACACCTTC. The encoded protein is CASSGQGSGYGYTF.

CDR3 region: CASSFEPGQLFTSGELFF. The CDR3 DNA reads as TGCGCCAGCAGCTTTGAACCGGGACAGCTTTTTACGTCCGGGGAGCTGTTTTTT. This sequence joins TRBV5-1 and TRBJ2-2; 7 nucleotides match TRBD1. Germline V gives CDR1 SGHRS, CDR2 YFSETQ. The J segment lost 6 bases and the V segment lost 2 bases, leaving 16 bases of the junction unmatched. The CDR3 loop spans 18 amino acids.

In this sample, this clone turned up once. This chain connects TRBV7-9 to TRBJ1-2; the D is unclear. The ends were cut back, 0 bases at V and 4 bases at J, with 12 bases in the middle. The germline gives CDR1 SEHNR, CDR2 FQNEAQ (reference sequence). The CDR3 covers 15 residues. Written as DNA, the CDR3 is TGTGCCAGCAGCTTAGCGTTGGAGTGGAGCTATGGCTACACCTTC. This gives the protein CASSLALEWSYGYTF.

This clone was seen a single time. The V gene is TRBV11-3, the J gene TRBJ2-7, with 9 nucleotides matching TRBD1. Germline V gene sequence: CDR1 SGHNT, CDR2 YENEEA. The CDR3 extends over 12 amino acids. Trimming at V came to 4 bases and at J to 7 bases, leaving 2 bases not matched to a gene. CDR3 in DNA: TGTGCCAGCAGCTACAGGGGGCGAGAGCAGTACTTC. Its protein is CASSYRGREQYF.

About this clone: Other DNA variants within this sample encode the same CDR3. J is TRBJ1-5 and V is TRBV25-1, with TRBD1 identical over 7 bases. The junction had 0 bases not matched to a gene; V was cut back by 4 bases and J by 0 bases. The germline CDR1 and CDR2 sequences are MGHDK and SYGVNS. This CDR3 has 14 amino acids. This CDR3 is CASSGDSSNQPQHF. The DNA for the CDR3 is TGTGCCAGCAGTGGGGACAGTAGCAATCAGCCCCAGCATTTT.

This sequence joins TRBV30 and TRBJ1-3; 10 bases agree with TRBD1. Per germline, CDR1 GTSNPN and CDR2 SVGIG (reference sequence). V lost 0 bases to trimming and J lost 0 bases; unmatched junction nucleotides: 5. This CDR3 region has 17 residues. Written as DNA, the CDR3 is TGTGCCTGGAGTGTGAGGGACAGGGGATACTCTGGAAACACCATATATTTT. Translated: CAWSVRDRGYSGNTIYF.

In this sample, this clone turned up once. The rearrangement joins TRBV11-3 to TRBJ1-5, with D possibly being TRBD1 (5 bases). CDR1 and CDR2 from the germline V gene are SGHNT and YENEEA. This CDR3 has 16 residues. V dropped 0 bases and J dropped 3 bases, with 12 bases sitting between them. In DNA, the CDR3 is TGTGCCAGCAGCTTAGATCTCCCGGGACTCAATCAGCCCCAGCATTTT. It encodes CASSLDLPGLNQPQHF.

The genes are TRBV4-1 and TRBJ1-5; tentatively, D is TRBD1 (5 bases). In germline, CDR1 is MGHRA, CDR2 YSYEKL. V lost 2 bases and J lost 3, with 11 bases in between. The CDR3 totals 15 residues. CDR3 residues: CASSQSGTINQPQHF. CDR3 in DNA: TGCGCCAGCAGCCAATCAGGGACTATCAATCAGCCCCAGCATTTT.

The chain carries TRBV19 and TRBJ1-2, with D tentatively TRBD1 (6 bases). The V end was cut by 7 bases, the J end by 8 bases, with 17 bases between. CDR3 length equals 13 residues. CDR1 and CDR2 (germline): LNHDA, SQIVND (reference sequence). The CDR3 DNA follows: TGTGCCAGTACGCCGCAGGGGTGGTTAGGCTACACCTTC. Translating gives CASTPQGWLGYTF.

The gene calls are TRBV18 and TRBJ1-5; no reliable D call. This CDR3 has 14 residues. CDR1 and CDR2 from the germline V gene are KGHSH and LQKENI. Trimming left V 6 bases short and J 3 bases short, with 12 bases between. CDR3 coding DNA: TGTGCCAGCTCCCAGACTCGGAACAATCAGCCCCAGCATTTT. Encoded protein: CASSQTRNNQPQHF. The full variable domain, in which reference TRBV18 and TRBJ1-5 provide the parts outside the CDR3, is NAGVMQNPRHLVRRRGQEARLRCSPMKGHSHVYWYRQLPEEGLKFMVYLQKENIIDESGMPKERFSAEFPKEGPSILRIQQVVRGDSAAYFCASSQTRNNQPQHFGDGTRLSIL.

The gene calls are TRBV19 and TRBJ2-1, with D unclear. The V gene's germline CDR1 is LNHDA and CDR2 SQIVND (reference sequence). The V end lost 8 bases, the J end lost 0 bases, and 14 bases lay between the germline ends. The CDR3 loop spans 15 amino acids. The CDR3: CASAYDSSSYNEQFF. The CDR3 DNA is TGTGCCAGTGCGTACGACTCGAGCTCCTACAATGAGCAGTTCTTC.

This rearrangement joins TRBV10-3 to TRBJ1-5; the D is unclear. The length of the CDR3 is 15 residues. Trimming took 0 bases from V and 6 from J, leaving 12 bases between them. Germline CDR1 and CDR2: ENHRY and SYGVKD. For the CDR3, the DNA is TGTGCCATCAGTGAGTCGGAGGCATTACGTCAGCCCCAGCATTTT. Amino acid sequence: CAISESEALRQPQHF.

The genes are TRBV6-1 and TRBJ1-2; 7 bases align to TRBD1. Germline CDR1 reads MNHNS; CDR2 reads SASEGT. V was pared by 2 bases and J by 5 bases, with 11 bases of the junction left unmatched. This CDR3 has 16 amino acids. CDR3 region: CASSESVWGQLYGYTF. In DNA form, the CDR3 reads TGTGCCAGCAGTGAATCAGTTTGGGGACAGCTGTATGGCTACACCTTC.